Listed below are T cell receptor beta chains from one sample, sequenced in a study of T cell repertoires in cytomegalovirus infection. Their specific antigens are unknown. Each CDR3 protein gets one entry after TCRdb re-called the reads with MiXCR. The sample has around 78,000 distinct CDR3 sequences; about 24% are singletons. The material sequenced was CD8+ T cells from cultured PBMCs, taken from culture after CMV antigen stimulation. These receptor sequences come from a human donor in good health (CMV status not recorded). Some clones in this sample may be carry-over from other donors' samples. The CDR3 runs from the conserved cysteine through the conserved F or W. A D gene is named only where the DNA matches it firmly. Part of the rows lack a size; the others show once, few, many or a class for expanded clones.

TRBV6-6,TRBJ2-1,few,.,TGTGCCAGCACCCAGGGTCAACGGAATTTCGATGAGCAGTTCTTC,CASTQGQRNFDEQFF
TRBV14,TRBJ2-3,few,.,TGTGCCAGCAGCCAAGATCTAGCACAGCGCGGCACAGATACGCAGTATTTT,CASSQDLAQRGTDTQYF
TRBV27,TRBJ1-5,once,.,TGTGCCAGCAGTCCGGGACTTAAGGATCAGCCCCAGCATTTT,CASSPGLKDQPQHF
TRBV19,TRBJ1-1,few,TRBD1,TGTGCCAGTAGTGATGGGACAGGGGGCAGAACTGAAGCTTTCTTT,CASSDGTGGRTEAFF
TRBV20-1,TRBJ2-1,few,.,TGCAGTGCTAAGGGAGCCTACTCCTACAATGAGCAGTTCTTC,CSAKGAYSYNEQFF
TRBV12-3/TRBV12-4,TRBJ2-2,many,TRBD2,TGTGCCAGCAGTTTAAGCGGGGGTCCCGCCGGGGAGCTGTTTTTT,CASSLSGGPAGELFF
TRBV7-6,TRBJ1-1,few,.,TGTGCCAGCAGCTCCATCAACACGAGAGAGATGAACACTGAAGCTTTCTTT,CASSSINTREMNTEAFF
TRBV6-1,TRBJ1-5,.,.,TGTGCCAGCAGTGAAGCGCGAGAAAAGGTGGCAAAGCCCCAGCATTTT,CASSEAREKVAKPQHF
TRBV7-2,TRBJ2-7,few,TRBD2,TGTGCCAGCAGCCACCCGGGACTAGCGAACTCCTACGAGCAGTACTTC,CASSHPGLANSYEQYF
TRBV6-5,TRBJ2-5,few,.,TGTGCCAGCAGTTACTTTCTAGGCCAAGAGACCCAGTACTTC,CASSYFLGQETQYF
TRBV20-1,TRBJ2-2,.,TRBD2,TGCAGTGCCCAGGGACTAGCGGGAGGTGACACCGGGGAGCTGTTTTTT,CSAQGLAGGDTGELFF
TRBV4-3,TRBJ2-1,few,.,TGCGCCAGCAGCCAAGATCAAGGTTGGACTAACTACAATGAGCAGTTCTTC,CASSQDQGWTNYNEQFF
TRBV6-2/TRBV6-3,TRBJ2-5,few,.,TGTGCCAGCAGTTACGGCCATAAAGGGGAGACCCAGTACTTC,CASSYGHKGETQYF